A selection of T cell receptor beta chains follows, all from one sample in a study of CD8 T cells in ankylosing spondylitis. TCRdb recomputed calls from the 5' RACE reads with MiXCR, one row per CDR3 protein. Here the sample spans approximately 400,000 distinct CDR3 sequences, approximately 17% being singletons. The sequenced material came from blood, either unsorted or a sorted T cell fraction (not recorded which). All receptors come from a male donor with ankylosing spondylitis. The CDR3 runs from the conserved cysteine through the conserved F or W. Each record gives: J gene, V gene, D gene, clone size, CDR3 DNA, CDR3 protein. The D gene is left open where the match is weak. Size tells how often a clone was seen (once, few, many) or the class of an expanded clone, and some rows leave it out.

>TRBJ1-2|TRBV21-1|-|-
TGTGCCAGCAGCAAAGGGGACAGCCCACCGGGGGGCTACACCTTC
CASSKGDSPPGGYTF
>TRBJ1-5|TRBV20-1|TRBD1|many
TGCAGTGCTAGAAGGGACAGCGGCAATCAGCCCCAGCATTTT
CSARRDSGNQPQHF
>TRBJ1-1|TRBV20-1|-|many
TGCAGTGCTAGGGGGAGGGGGTTCCCTGAAGCTTTCTTT
CSARGRGFPEAFF
>TRBJ2-1|TRBV5-4|-|-
TGTGCCACAAGCCCCGCAGTTAACAATGAGCAGTTCTTC
CATSPAVNNEQFF
>TRBJ2-7|TRBV9|TRBD2|many
TGTGCCAGCAGCGTAGCCCATAGCGGGGGAAGAAACGAGCAGTACTTC
CASSVAHSGGRNEQYF
>TRBJ2-6|TRBV18|-|-
TGTGCCAGCTCACCAGGGGAATCTGGGGCCAACGTCCTGACTTTC
CASSPGESGANVLTF
>TRBJ1-6|TRBV20-1|TRBD1|-
TGCAGTGCTAGAGATATGAAGGGGACAGGGACGAATTCACCCCTCCACTTT
CSARDMKGTGTNSPLHF
>TRBJ2-5|TRBV12-3/TRBV12-4|-|few
TGTGCCAGCAGTCCCCGACTAGTCGCCGAGACCCAGTACTTC
CASSPRLVAETQYF
>TRBJ1-6|TRBV3-1|-|-
TGTGCCAGCAGATTCGGTGGGGCCCTCCACTTT
CASRFGGALHF
>TRBJ2-6|TRBV20-1|-|-
TGCAGTGCTAGTCCCTCGAACAGGCGATTATCTGGGGCCAACGTCCTGACTTTC
CSASPSNRRLSGANVLTF
>TRBJ1-1|TRBV6-5|-|few
TGTGCCAGCAGTTCCGGGAAAAACACTGAAGCTTTCTTT
CASSSGKNTEAFF
>TRBJ2-7|TRBV7-2|TRBD1|few
TGTGCCAGCAGCACCAGAACGGGACAGGGAGTCCACGAGCAGTACTTC
CASSTRTGQGVHEQYF
>TRBJ2-3|TRBV6-1|TRBD1|many
TGTGCCAGCAGCGATCCCGGGACAGGGGGCACAGATACGCAGTATTTT
CASSDPGTGGTDTQYF
>TRBJ2-3|TRBV20-1|-|-
TGCAGTGCTAGAGGAGGTAGTTCGGCAGATACGCAGTATTTT
CSARGGSSADTQYF
>TRBJ2-7|TRBV4-2|TRBD2|many
TGTGCCAGCAGCCAAGAGAGCCCGGGACTAGCGGGGACCACCTACGAGCAGTACTTC
CASSQESPGLAGTTYEQYF
>TRBJ2-3|TRBV12-5|-|-
TGTGCTAGTGGTTTAGGGCAAGAGTCGGATACGCAGTATTTT
CASGLGQESDTQYF
>TRBJ1-3|TRBV2|-|-
TGTGCCAGCAGTGGGGCAGAAGGAAACACCATATATTTT
CASSGAEGNTIYF
>TRBJ2-1|TRBV20-1|-|few
TGCAGTGCTGAGTCTGGGAGATTTGAGCAGTTCTTC
CSAESGRFEQFF
>TRBJ2-3|TRBV12-3/TRBV12-4|-|-
TGTGCCGGATCAGAGGGGGATACGCAGTATTTT
CAGSEGDTQYF
>TRBJ1-6|TRBV20-1|-|few
TGCAGTGCTAGAGATGGGGGGGTCTCCTATAATTCACCCCTCCACTTT
CSARDGGVSYNSPLHF
>TRBJ1-2|TRBV29-1|-|few
TGCAGCGTCACACAGGCCTATGGCTACACCTTC
CSVTQAYGYTF
>TRBJ1-5|TRBV12-3/TRBV12-4|-|few
TGTGCCAGCAACTCTCGGGGGCTCGATCAGCCCCAGCATTTT
CASNSRGLDQPQHF
>TRBJ2-5|TRBV7-9|-|-
TGTGCCAGCAGCTTAGAAGGTAGACATAGGTACCAAGAGACCCAGTACTTC
CASSLEGRHRYQETQYF
>TRBJ1-5|TRBV12-3/TRBV12-4|-|-
TGTGCCAGCAGTCCCGGACAGCTTAGCAATCAGCCCCAGCATTTT
CASSPGQLSNQPQHF
>TRBJ2-7|TRBV5-6|TRBD1|-
TGTGCCAGCAGCCGCCCGGGACAGGCCTACGAGCAGTACTTC
CASSRPGQAYEQYF
>TRBJ2-4|TRBV11-2|TRBD2|-
TGTGCCAGCAGCTCATTGGGCGGGGGTGGAAACATTCAGTACTTC
CASSSLGGGGNIQYF
>TRBJ2-3|TRBV20-1|-|-
TGCAGTGCTAGAGAGGAGACAGTTAAATTCACAGATACGCAGTATTTT
CSAREETVKFTDTQYF
>TRBJ2-1|TRBV15|TRBD2|few
TGTGCCACCAGCACCTCCCAGGGACTAGCGGGAGCCTACAATGAGCAGTTCTTC
CATSTSQGLAGAYNEQFF
>TRBJ2-7|TRBV18|-|-
TGTGCCAGCTCACCACTGGGGGTGACGTACGAGCAGTACTTC
CASSPLGVTYEQYF
>TRBJ2-7|TRBV27|TRBD1|-
TGTGCCAGCAGTTTGTCGGGACAGACCTTACTATCCTACGAGCAGTACTTC
CASSLSGQTLLSYEQYF
>TRBJ1-5|TRBV12-3/TRBV12-4|-|-
TGTGCCAGCAGTTTGTACCAGGGCCCTGTGCAGCCCCAGCATTTT
CASSLYQGPVQPQHF
>TRBJ2-7|TRBV28|-|-
TGTGCCAGCAGTTCCCCGGCAGACACGATCGGACGCGAGCAGTACTTC
CASSSPADTIGREQYF
>TRBJ2-3|TRBV20-1|TRBD2|few
TGCAGTGCTACCCGGACTAGCGGGAGCCCAGATACGCAGTATTTT
CSATRTSGSPDTQYF
>TRBJ1-3|TRBV9|-|-
TGTGCCAGCAGCGTGGAGACTTCTGGAAACACCATATATTTT
CASSVETSGNTIYF
>TRBJ2-7|TRBV29-1|TRBD1|many
TGCAGCGTCCGAACCGGGACAGGGGCGGCCTACGAGCAGTACTTC
CSVRTGTGAAYEQYF
>TRBJ2-3|TRBV5-1|-|few
TGCGCCAGCAGCCCCATAGCGGTTCCGGGGGCAGATACGCAGTATTTT
CASSPIAVPGADTQYF
>TRBJ2-5|TRBV12-3/TRBV12-4|-|-
TGTGCCAGCAGTTTAGACCGGGGAATGGGCCAAGAGACCCAGTACTTC
CASSLDRGMGQETQYF
>TRBJ2-3|TRBV7-2|-|-
TGTGCCAGCAGCTTATCCTGGAGCGTAGATACGCAGTATTTT
CASSLSWSVDTQYF
>TRBJ1-4|TRBV2|-|-
TGTGCCACTCAGGACAGTCTGAATGAAAAACTGTTTTTT
CATQDSLNEKLFF
>TRBJ2-7|TRBV11-2|TRBD2|few
TGTGCCAGCAGCTCCGTATCTAGCGGGGAAGCCTACGAGCAGTACTTC
CASSSVSSGEAYEQYF
>TRBJ1-6|TRBV7-6|-|few
TGTGCCAGCAGCAGACGGGACGGTGATAATTCACCCCTCCACTTT
CASSRRDGDNSPLHF
>TRBJ2-1|TRBV7-8|TRBD2|few
TGTGCCAGCAGCTTCTGGACTAGCGGGTCTTACAATGAGCAGTTCTTC
CASSFWTSGSYNEQFF
>TRBJ1-1|TRBV20-1|-|many
TGCAGTGCTAGCGGTGTCAGGACTGAAGCTTTCTTT
CSASGVRTEAFF
>TRBJ1-1|TRBV7-2|-|-
TGTGCCAGCAGAAAACCGCAACCTTATAATTATCCGTCAGTCCTCCCGAACACTGAAGCTTTCTTT
CASRKPQPYNYPSVLPNTEAFF
>TRBJ1-2|TRBV11-1|TRBD1|-
TGTGCCAGCAGCTCCCCCCCCGGGACAGGGACTTTTGGCTATGGCTACACCTTC
CASSSPPGTGTFGYGYTF
>TRBJ1-3|TRBV9|-|-
TGTGCCAGCAGCGTAAGGGGGGACTCTGGAAACACCATATATTTT
CASSVRGDSGNTIYF
>TRBJ2-7|TRBV7-3|-|-
TGTGCCAGCAGCTTAAAACCGGGGGCTTCCTACGAGCAGTACTTC
CASSLKPGASYEQYF
>TRBJ2-1|TRBV20-1|-|-
TGCAGTGCCCCATACACTAACTACAATGAGCAGTTCTTC
CSAPYTNYNEQFF
>TRBJ2-1|TRBV9|-|few
TGTGCCAGCAGCATAGGCGGGACGGCTAACAATGAGCAGTTCTTC
CASSIGGTANNEQFF
>TRBJ2-5|TRBV3-1|TRBD2|-
TGTGCCAGCGAAAGGGCGGAACTAGCGGGGGCCTCCGGGACCCAGTACTTC
CASERAELAGASGTQYF
>TRBJ2-1|TRBV19|-|-
TGTGCCAGTAGTATGGGCGTCTACAATGAGCAGTTCTTC
CASSMGVYNEQFF
>TRBJ1-1|TRBV5-1|-|few
TGCGCCAGCAGCTTGGCCAAGGGCGTGAACACTGAAGCTTTCTTT
CASSLAKGVNTEAFF
>TRBJ1-5|TRBV6-5|-|few
TGTGCCAGCAGTTACTCCGGGAGCAATCAGCCCCAGCATTTT
CASSYSGSNQPQHF
>TRBJ2-5|TRBV14|-|-
TGTGCCAGCAGCCAAGTAAGGGGCCCGGAGACCCAGTACTTC
CASSQVRGPETQYF
>TRBJ2-7|TRBV10-2|-|few
TGCGCCAGCAAGGGGCTCTACGAGCAGTACTTC
CASKGLYEQYF
>TRBJ1-3|TRBV11-2|-|-
TGTGCCAGCAGCCCCACGGGGGTTGGAAACACCATATATTTT
CASSPTGVGNTIYF
>TRBJ1-2|TRBV6-2/TRBV6-3|-|-
TGTGCCAGCAGTAACGGACTCCAAGCAGGCTACACCTTC
CASSNGLQAGYTF
>TRBJ1-1|TRBV2|TRBD1|few
TGTGCCAGCAGGTCGACAGGGATGAACACTGAAGCTTTCTTT
CASRSTGMNTEAFF
>TRBJ2-7|TRBV4-2|-|-
TGTGCCAGCAGCCAAGGAGGATGGCGGGACGGCGACGAGCAGTACTTC
CASSQGGWRDGDEQYF
>TRBJ2-3|TRBV7-8|TRBD2|-
TGTGCCAGCAGCCTTCTAGCGGGACGCACAGATACGCAGTATTTT
CASSLLAGRTDTQYF